This TCR beta chain was identified during a study of identical twins. Study outcomes and limitations: The conclusions drew on cross-sectional statistical analysis instead of tracking the same donors.

Every sampled donor was Caucasian and healthy. CDR1 and CDR2 (germline): SEHNR, FQNEAQ (reference sequence). Trimming removed 5 bases at V and 4 bases at J, with 9 bases between. This CDR3 spans 13 amino acids. TCRdb reprocessed the 5' RACE reads via MiXCR and lists one record per CDR3 protein. The table records some 230,000 distinct CDR3 sequences, approximately 7.1% of them present only once. This clonotype was counted many times. The target antigen is unknown. These data also featured in a second study, about T cells expressing NK-cell markers.

This clonotype was obtained from a woman aged 18-29 years in good health. Sequences were obtained from CD8+ T cells sorted from blood. The rearrangement links TRBV7-9 to TRBJ2-1, with a weak D call TRBD2 (5 bases). The CDR3 here is CASSARGYNEQFF. For the CDR3, the DNA is TGTGCCAGCAGCGCCCGGGGATACAATGAGCAGTTCTTC.